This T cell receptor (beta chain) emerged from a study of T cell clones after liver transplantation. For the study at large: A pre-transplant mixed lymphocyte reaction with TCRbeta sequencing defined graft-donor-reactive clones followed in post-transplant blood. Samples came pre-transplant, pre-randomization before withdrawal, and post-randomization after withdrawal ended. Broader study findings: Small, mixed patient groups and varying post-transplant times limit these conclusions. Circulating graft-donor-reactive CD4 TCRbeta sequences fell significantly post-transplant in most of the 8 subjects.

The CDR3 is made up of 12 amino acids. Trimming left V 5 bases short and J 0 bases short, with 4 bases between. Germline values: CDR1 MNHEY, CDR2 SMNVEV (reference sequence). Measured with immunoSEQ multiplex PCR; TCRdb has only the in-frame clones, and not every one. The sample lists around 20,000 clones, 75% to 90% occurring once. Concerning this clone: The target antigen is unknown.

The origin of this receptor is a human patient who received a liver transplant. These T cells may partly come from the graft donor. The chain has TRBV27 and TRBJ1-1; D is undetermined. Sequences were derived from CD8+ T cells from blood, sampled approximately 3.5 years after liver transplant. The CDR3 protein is CASSTMNTEAFF. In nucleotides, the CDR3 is TGTGCCAGCAGTACGATGAACACTGAAGCTTTCTTT.